The present TCR beta chain was sequenced within a study of CD8+CD57+ T cells in acquired aplastic anemia (dated by TCRdb to 2016 to 2019). With regard to the full study: Extracted DNA from sorted CD4+ and CD8+ cells averaged about 2.9 ug, ranging from roughly 0.17 to 27.4 ug. CD8+CD57+ expansion was defined as a frequency above the mean frequency observed in healthy subjects. Summary of the overall study and its limitations: Around 27 CD8+ CDR3 sequences were found to be shared between patients and controls, but these sequences appeared to be highly expressed in patients and within the immunodominant clones of the patients. CD8+ Simpson's diversity did not differ significantly between patients and healthy controls (P=0.060).

CDR1 and CDR2, per the germline V gene, are SGHVS and FQNEAQ. The CDR3 adds up to 13 amino acids, both ends counted. On this clonotype: The clone's antigen remains unknown. The conserved final phenylalanine or tryptophan is absent from the CDR3, which likely points to a read error. The DNA is left out, because the CDR3 cannot be placed on it with certainty; the CDR3 is given as TCRdb lists it.

Patients chosen for sequencing had shown expansion of CD8+CD57+ cells by flow cytometry. All patients had severe acquired aplastic anemia diagnosed by International Study of Aplastic Anemia and Agranulocytosis and Camitta criteria. No therapy had been received by the patients at the time of blood sampling. The study deep-sequenced TCR repertoires of sorted CD4+ and CD8+ blood T cells from severe aplastic anemia patients and healthy subjects. Patients were enrolled in the USA under clinicaltrials.gov protocols 00001620, 01623167, 00001397, 00071045, 00081523 and 00961064. Ficoll-Paque density gradient centrifugation was used to isolate peripheral blood mononuclear cells. Before DNA extraction, CD4+ and CD8+ T cells were sorted with FACS or magnetic beads. TCR beta VDJ combination and CDR3 sequence profiling used genomic DNA as the template. An Illumina HiSeq 2000 was used for TCR repertoire sequencing. Turning to the authors' computational methods: TRBV/TRBJ rearrangement plots, CDR3 size and DJ length profiles, and Simpson's diversity index were used to assess repertoires. The most abundant DNA sequence in the deep sequencing data was taken as the immunodominant clone. CDR3 amino acid sequences were checked for sharing between subjects and were compared against published repertoires and the VDJdb database. The public sequencing data were trimmed at Q25 with fastp and processed into clonotypes with MiXCR by TCRdb, which kept only in-frame beta chains. CDR3 protein sequences are deduplicated, and each keeps its most common genes and DNA. It is TCRdb's table, rather than the study itself, that gives the V and J calls and clone size. Present in this sample are roughly 250,000 distinct CDR3 sequences, approximately 86% of which were seen just once. Together, the top ten hold 35% to 50% of the sample.

Material for sequencing was sorted CD4+, CD8+, or CD8+CD57+ T cells (not recorded which) from PBMCs. This chain is built from TRBV7-8 and TRBJ2-3; no check of the table's D call, TRBD2, against the DNA was made. This clonotype originated in a human donor with aplastic anemia. The encoded CDR3 is CASSFAGRPAKQY.